Following are 18 T cell receptor beta chains from one sample sequenced in a study of cytomegalovirus exposure and HLA in healthy donors. PCR primers comprised 60 Vbeta and 13 Jbeta primers. Here immunoSEQ multiplex PCR was the method, and the copy in TCRdb shows in-frame clones only, minus some. Its listing shows roughly 120,000 clones. The sequenced sample was PBMCs. The receptors shown here come from a man aged 18 to 35 in good health and CMV-seronegative.

The V and J genes are TRBV7-2 and TRBJ1-4; 7 bases are shared with TRBD1. The germline V gene encodes CDR1 SGHTA and CDR2 FQGNSA. The CDR3 runs to 14 residues. Trimming removed 2 bases from V and 6 bases from J; junction bases left unmatched: 3. The CDR3 reads CASSLSTGDEKLFF. CDR3 sequence (DNA): TGTGCCAGCAGCTTATCTACAGGGGATGAAAAACTGTTTTTT.

The chain employs TRBV6-5 and TRBJ2-7; 12 bases fit TRBD2. V shed 4 bases and J 2 bases; nucleotides not matched to a gene: 0. The CDR3 length is 14 residues. Germline V gene lookup returns CDR1 MNHEY and CDR2 SVGAGI. The CDR3 region has the DNA TGTGCCAGCAGTTCTAGCGGGAGGGCCTACGAGCAGTACTTC. Translation gives CASSSSGRAYEQYF.

The rearrangement joins TRBV30 to TRBJ2-7, with 8 bases fitting TRBD1. V gave up 0 bases and J gave up 6 bases; unmatched junction bases: 10. The germline V gene has CDR1 GTSNPN and CDR2 SVGIG (reference sequence). The CDR3 contains 15 residues. The CDR3 DNA reads as TGTGCCTGGAGTGTACTAGCTACAGGGGGGAGCGAGCAGTACTTC. The encoded protein is CAWSVLATGGSEQYF.

This sequence joins TRBV6-4 and TRBJ2-2, with D maybe TRBD1 (6 bases). The CDR3 loop spans 15 amino acids. V lost 6 bases, J lost 1 base, and 12 bases lay in between. Germline V gene lookup returns CDR1 MRHNA and CDR2 SNTAGT. The DNA of the CDR3 is TGTGCCAGCAGCAAAACAGGGATGAACACCGGGGAGCTGTTTTTT. As protein: CASSKTGMNTGELFF.

The rearrangement uses TRBV7-8 and TRBJ1-5; TRBD1 aligns across 9 bases. This CDR3 spans 13 amino acids. V trimming: 5 bases; J trimming: 7 bases; junction bases outside the gene matches: 3. The germline CDR1 and CDR2 sequences are SGHVS and FQNEAQ. The CDR3 bases are TGTGCCAGCAGCAGGGACAGGGAGCAGCCCCAGCATTTT. Protein: CASSRDREQPQHF.

In DNA, the CDR3 is TGTGCCAGCATAGGACAGGACACTGAAGCTTTCTTT. It yields the protein CASIGQDTEAFF. This chain links TRBV28 with TRBJ1-1; 7 nucleotides agree with TRBD1. The germline gives CDR1 MDHEN, CDR2 SYDVKM. The CDR3 contains 12 residues. V gave up 7 bases and J gave up 3 bases; unmatched junction bases: 2.

The genes are TRBV4-2 and TRBJ2-7; 11 nucleotides match TRBD1. The CDR3 spans 14 residues. In germline, CDR1 is LGHNA, CDR2 YNFKEQ. With 4 bases clipped from V and 5 bases from J, the junction kept 4 bases outside the gene matches. For the CDR3, the DNA is TGTGCCAGCAGCCCCTGGACAGGGGGCCACGAGCAGTACTTC. Its protein product is CASSPWTGGHEQYF.

The CDR3 nucleotides read TGTGCCAGCAGCCAAGGTGGAGGCGGGGCAACTAATGAAAAACTGTTTTTT. It yields the protein CASSQGGGGATNEKLFF. The chain couples TRBV4-2 to TRBJ1-4; unclear D gene. Per the germline V gene, CDR1 is LGHNA and CDR2 is YNFKEQ. Trimming cost V 1 base and J 0 bases, with 12 bases left between them. This CDR3 region has 17 residues.

V and J are TRBV6-1 and TRBJ1-3; D is perhaps TRBD1 (6 bases). Trimming took off 4 bases at V and 0 bases at J, with 13 bases between the two ends. CDR3 size: 16 residues. The germline CDR1 and CDR2 sequences are MNHNS and SASEGT. CDR3 bases: TGTGCCAGCAGTGGGCAGGGACACTCCTCTGGAAACACCATATATTTT. The encoded protein is CASSGQGHSSGNTIYF.

V usage is TRBV18 and J usage is TRBJ1-1, with D hard to call. The length of the CDR3 is 14 residues. Looked up from germline, CDR1 is KGHSH and CDR2 is LQKENI. Trimming stripped 0 bases from V and 5 bases from J, with 10 bases between. The CDR3 spells CASSPPQGSTEAFF. CDR3 nucleotides: TGTGCCAGCTCACCACCCCAAGGGAGTACTGAAGCTTTCTTT.

The chain combines TRBV19 with TRBJ1-2, with D possibly TRBD1 on 6 matching bases. The germline CDR1 and CDR2 sequences are LNHDA and SQIVND (reference sequence). The CDR3 sequence is 18 residues long. V lost 7 bases, J lost 1 base, and 25 bases lay in between. The CDR3 here is CASTPLRQGLVHNYGYTF. The DNA for the CDR3 is TGTGCCAGTACCCCATTGAGGCAGGGGTTAGTGCATAACTATGGCTACACCTTC. The variable domain in full, with the rest retrieved from reference TRBV19 and TRBJ1-2, is DGGITQSPKYLFRKEGQNVTLSCEQNLNHDAMYWYRQDPGQGLRLIYYSQIVNDFQKGDIAEGYSVSREKKESFPLTVTSAQKNPTAFYLCASTPLRQGLVHNYGYTFGSGTRLTVV.

This chain links TRBV10-3 with TRBJ2-4, with D maybe TRBD2 (5 bases). CDR3 length: 15 amino acids. Trimming left V 3 bases short and J 0 bases short, with 9 bases between. The germline gives CDR1 ENHRY, CDR2 SYGVKD. The CDR3 is CAISDSGLAKNIQYF. CDR3 bases: TGTGCCATCAGTGACTCCGGACTAGCCAAAAACATTCAGTACTTC.

Worth noting for this clone: One end of the junction varies from germline; a read error may be responsible. The chain is built from TRBV7-7 and TRBJ1-6, with D tentatively TRBD1 (5 bases). The CDR3 spans 14 residues. CDR1 and CDR2 from the germline V gene are SSHAT and FNYEAQ (reference sequence). For the CDR3, the DNA is TGTGCTAGCAGGAAACACCGGACAAATTCACCCCTCCACTTT. It is translated as CASRKHRTNSPLHF.

This chain links TRBV27 with TRBJ2-7, with 7 nucleotides matching TRBD2. The CDR3 loop spans 15 amino acids. V shed 4 bases and J 0 bases; nucleotides not matched to a gene: 6. In germline, CDR1 is MNHEY, CDR2 SMNVEV (reference sequence). CDR3 coding DNA: TGTGCCAGCAGTTCGCCGGGACTAAGCTCCTACGAGCAGTACTTC. Translating it yields CASSSPGLSSYEQYF.

This chain connects TRBV11-2 to TRBJ2-7, with a weak D call TRBD1 (5 bases). CDR1 and CDR2 from the germline V gene are SGHAT and FQNNGV. The CDR3 runs 14 residues. Trimming took 5 bases from V and 3 from J, leaving 14 bases between them. CDR3 nucleotide sequence: TGTGCCAGCAGCCGCGGACAAACCGTCTACGAGCAGTACTTC. This encodes CASSRGQTVYEQYF.

The chain employs TRBV6-4 and TRBJ2-5; D is possibly TRBD1 (6 bases). Germline assignment: CDR1 MRHNA and CDR2 SNTAGT. This CDR3 is built from 15 residues. V was pared by 3 bases and J by 0 bases, with 11 bases between. This CDR3 is CASSEGSGDQETQYF. CDR3 bases: TGTGCCAGCAGTGAAGGGTCAGGGGACCAAGAGACCCAGTACTTC.

The rearrangement joins TRBV1 to TRBJ2-2; the table gives TRBD2 as D, unverified against the DNA. TRBV1 is a recognized pseudogene. The CDR3 is 17 amino acids. This CDR3 is CTSSQDGTSANTGELFF. CDR3 bases: TGCACCAGCAGCCAAGATGGGACTAGCGCGAACACCGGGGAGCTGTTTTTT.

The rearrangement links TRBV5-6 to TRBJ2-6, with D maybe TRBD2 (5 bases). Trimming cost V 4 bases and J 2 bases, with 7 bases left between them. The CDR3 runs to 14 residues. Germline V lookup: CDR1 SGHDT, CDR2 YYEEEE. The CDR3 is CASSRGPGANVLTF. The CDR3 DNA is TGTGCCAGCAGCCGAGGGCCTGGGGCCAACGTCCTGACTTTC.